This T cell receptor (beta chain) appears in the sequencing data of a study of T-cell memory formation after mild COVID-19. For the study at large: In these data, TCR clusters were largely donor specific. Broader study findings: The appearance of some responding clones in pre-infection memory suggested that cross-reactive memory joined.

Barcoded TCR alpha and TCR beta cDNA libraries with UMIs came from 5'RACE using constant-segment primers. Via MiXCR, TCRdb re-called the 5' RACE reads, giving one row per CDR3 protein. The data hold some 600,000 distinct CDR3 sequences, with approximately 15% observed a single time. This clonotype was seen more than once but under ten times. Its antigen is unidentified. The clonotype originates from an adult woman who had mild COVID-19 (a few samples of this study predate the infection). Cell type and time point are not known. The sample comprised PBMCs or a T cell subset sorted from them (not recorded which).

CDR3 in DNA: TGTGCCAGCAGCAAAGGTAGCGCGTCGAGGAAGCACAATGAGCAGTTCTTC. It translates to CASSKGSASRKHNEQFF. V and J are TRBV21-1 and TRBJ2-1; TRBD2, as called in the table, went unchecked against the DNA. TRBV21-1 is listed as a pseudogene. The CDR3 has 17 residues.